This T cell receptor (beta chain) was identified in a study of shared clonotypes between healthy human individuals. CD45RO negativity and positive selection for CCR7 defined naive CD8 cells, a population that excluded terminally differentiated effector memory CD45RA+ cells. About this clone itself: Its antigen is not known.

Study conclusions and caveats: Across subsets, estimated richness was generally greater for naive than for memory populations. There were few donors, and this limited the genetic and exposure-history diversity represented.

The CDR3 consists of 17 residues. V lost 4 bases, J lost 2 bases, and 10 bases stayed unmatched. Germline lookup yields CDR1 SGHNT and CDR2 YYREEE (reference sequence). The assay used deep level. In the source study's methods: Junction-only immunoSEQ sequences carried no quality scores, so filtering differed. Sequencing used immunoSEQ multiplex PCR; TCRdb keeps in-frame clones, though not all of them. From that table come the V and J calls and clone size; the DNA was used to work out D and trimming. The profile covers more than 2 million clones, with about 94% appearing a single time and less than 2% taken by the ten largest.

Sequenced material: naive CD8+ T cells from PBMCs. V and J are TRBV5-4 and TRBJ2-2; 8 nucleotides match TRBD2. The receptor comes from a man between 18 and 29 years old in good health. Some clones in this sample may be carry-over from other donors' samples. The CDR3 DNA reads as TGTGCCAGCAGCCCGTCCGATAGCGGGATTAACACCGGGGAGCTGTTTTTT. This codes for CASSPSDSGINTGELFF.